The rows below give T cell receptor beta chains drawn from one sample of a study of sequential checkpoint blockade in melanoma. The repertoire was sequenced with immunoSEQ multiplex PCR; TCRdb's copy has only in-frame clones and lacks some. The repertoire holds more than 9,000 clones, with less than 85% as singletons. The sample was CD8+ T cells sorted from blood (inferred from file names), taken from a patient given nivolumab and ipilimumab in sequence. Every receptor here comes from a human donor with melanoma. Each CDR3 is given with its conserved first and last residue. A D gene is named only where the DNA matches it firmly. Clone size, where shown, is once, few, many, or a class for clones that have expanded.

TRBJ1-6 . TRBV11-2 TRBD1 CASSSLDRTNSPLHF TGTGCCAGCAGCTCCTTGGACAGGACGAATTCACCCCTCCACTTT
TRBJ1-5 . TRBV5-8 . CASSPENSQGPQHF TGTGCCAGCAGCCCGGAGAACAGCCAGGGGCCCCAGCATTTT
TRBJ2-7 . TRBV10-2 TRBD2 CASSEITSGGFYEQYF TGCGCCAGCAGTGAAATAACTAGCGGGGGGTTCTACGAGCAGTACTTC
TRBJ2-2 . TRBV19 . CASSTPGFGELFF TGTGCCAGTAGCACCCCAGGGTTCGGGGAGCTGTTTTTT
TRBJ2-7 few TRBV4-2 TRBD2 CASSQALLTSGNLYEQYF TGTGCCAGCAGCCAAGCCCTACTCACTAGCGGTAACCTCTACGAGCAGTACTTC
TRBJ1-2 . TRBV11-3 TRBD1 CASSLEGQLNYGYTF TGTGCCAGCAGCTTAGAGGGACAGCTAAACTATGGCTACACCTTC
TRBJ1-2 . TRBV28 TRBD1 CASSFRQGVHGYTF TGTGCCAGCAGTTTTCGGCAGGGGGTCCATGGCTACACCTTC
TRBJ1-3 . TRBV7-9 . CASSLGGPSSGNTIYF TGTGCCAGCAGCTTAGGGGGGCCTAGCTCTGGAAACACCATATATTTT
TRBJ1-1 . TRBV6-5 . CASSYGADALEAFF TGTGCCAGCAGTTACGGGGCGGATGCCCTTGAAGCTTTCTTT
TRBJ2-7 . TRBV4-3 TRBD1 CASAHRDSEYYEQYF TGCGCCAGCGCTCACCGGGACAGCGAGTACTACGAGCAGTACTTC
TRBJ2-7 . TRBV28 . CASSAGAGYEQYF TGTGCCAGCAGTGCGGGGGCCGGATACGAGCAGTACTTC
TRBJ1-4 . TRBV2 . CASGPFATNEKLFF TGTGCCAGCGGCCCTTTTGCAACTAATGAAAAACTGTTTTTT
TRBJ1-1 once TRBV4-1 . CASSQAPGSDNEAFF TGCGCCAGCAGCCAAGCCCCGGGGAGCGATAATGAAGCTTTCTTT
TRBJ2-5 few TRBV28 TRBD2 CASSFYLSGEETQYF TGTGCCAGCAGTTTCTACCTAAGCGGGGAGGAGACCCAGTACTTC
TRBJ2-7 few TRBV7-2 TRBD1 CASSSQGARYEQYF TGTGCCAGCAGCTCACAGGGGGCGAGGTACGAGCAGTACTTC
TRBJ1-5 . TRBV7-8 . CASSFSYVRNSNQPQHF TGTGCCAGCAGCTTTTCGTATGTCCGTAATAGCAATCAGCCCCAGCATTTT
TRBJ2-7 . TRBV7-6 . CASSLAIGGEQYF TGTGCCAGCAGCTTAGCCATCGGGGGCGAGCAGTACTTC
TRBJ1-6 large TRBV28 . CASSLRFSGESPLHF TGTGCCAGCAGTTTACGATTTTCAGGGGAATCACCCCTCCACTTT
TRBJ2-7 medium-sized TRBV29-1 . CSAGTLSGEQYF TGCAGCGCCGGGACACTAAGTGGCGAGCAGTACTTC
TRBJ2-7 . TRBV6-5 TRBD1 CASSWTGASYEQYF TGTGCCAGCAGTTGGACAGGGGCCTCCTACGAGCAGTACTTC
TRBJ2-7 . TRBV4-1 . CASSQDLTGGRSYEQYF TGCGCCAGCAGCCAAGATCTTACGGGGGGCCGCTCCTACGAGCAGTACTTC
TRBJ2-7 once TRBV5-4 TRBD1 CASSSGQTYEQYF TGTGCCAGCAGCTCGGGACAGACCTACGAGCAGTACTTC
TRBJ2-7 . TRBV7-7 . CASSPSGRDEEQYF TGTGCTAGCAGCCCCAGCGGGCGGGATGAGGAGCAGTACTTC
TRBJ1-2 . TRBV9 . CASSADSYGYTF TGTGCCAGCAGCGCAGACAGCTATGGCTACACCTTC
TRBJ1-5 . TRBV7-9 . CASSLTGNPNQPQHF TGTGCCAGCAGCTTAACAGGGAATCCCAATCAGCCCCAGCATTTT
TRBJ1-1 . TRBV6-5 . CASRPGGHTEAFF TGTGCCAGCAGACCCGGGGGGCACACTGAAGCTTTCTTT
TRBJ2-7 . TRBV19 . CASSIAGSGIYEQYF TGTGCCAGTAGTATAGCGGGTAGCGGTATCTACGAGCAGTACTTC
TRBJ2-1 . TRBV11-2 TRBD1 CASSETGDYNEQFF TGTGCCAGCAGTGAGACAGGGGACTACAATGAGCAGTTCTTC
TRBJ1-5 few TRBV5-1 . CASRLARGVCNQPQHF TGCGCCAGCAGGTTGGCCCGGGGGGTTTGCAATCAGCCCCAGCATTTT
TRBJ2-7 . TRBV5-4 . CAAREDGEQYF TGTGCCGCTAGGGAGGATGGCGAGCAGTACTTC
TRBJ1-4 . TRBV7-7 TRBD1 CASTRGQPINEKLFF TGTGCTAGCACCAGGGGACAGCCTATTAATGAAAAACTGTTTTTT
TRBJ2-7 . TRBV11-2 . CASSSSYSEQYF TGTGCCAGCAGCTCCTCGTACAGTGAGCAGTACTTC
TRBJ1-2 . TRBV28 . CASSFVQGYGYTF TGTGCCAGCAGTTTTGTACAGGGATATGGCTACACCTTC
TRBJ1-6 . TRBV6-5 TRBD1 CASSYSGQTLGSPLHF TGTGCCAGCAGTTACTCGGGACAGACCCTTGGTTCACCCCTCCACTTT
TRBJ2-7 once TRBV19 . CASSIRDSSYEQYF TGTGCCAGTAGTATTCGTGACAGCTCCTACGAGCAGTACTTC
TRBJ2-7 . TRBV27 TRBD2 CASSISPGLAGVYEQYF TGTGCCAGCAGTATTTCGCCTGGACTAGCGGGGGTCTACGAGCAGTACTTC
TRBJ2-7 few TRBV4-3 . CASSQGAGYEQYF TGCGCCAGCAGCCAAGGCGCGGGCTACGAGCAGTACTTC
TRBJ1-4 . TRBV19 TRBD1 CATRRDRGRTNEKLFF TGTGCCACCCGGAGGGACAGGGGTAGGACTAATGAAAAACTGTTTTTT
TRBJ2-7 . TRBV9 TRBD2 CASSVGTSGFAEQYF TGTGCCAGCAGCGTAGGGACTAGCGGTTTCGCCGAGCAGTACTTC
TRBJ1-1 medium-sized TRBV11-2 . CASSYSTITGMGTEAFF TGTGCCAGCAGCTACTCGACTATAACAGGGATGGGCACTGAAGCTTTCTTT
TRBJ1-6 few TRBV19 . CASSIQGIGNSPLHF TGTGCCAGTAGCATTCAGGGGATTGGTAATTCACCCCTCCACTTT